This T cell receptor beta chain comes out of a study of T-cell reconstitution after alpha-beta-depleted transplantation in children. Study findings and constraints: Some patients showed high day-60 TCRbeta diversity, which derived from surviving recipient T cells and thymic progenitors. Hyperexpanded clones declined; after one year, newly produced T cells mostly supplied diversity. Several hundred expanded graft clones reportedly were the source of alpha-beta T cells about two months after transplant.

This clonotype has just one count. Its antigen is currently unknown. Per germline, CDR1 MDHEN and CDR2 SYDVKM. V shed 3 bases, J shed 2 bases, and the junction held 6 bases outside the gene matches. The CDR3 spans 16 residues. TCRbeta library construction was performed incorporating unique molecular identifiers. TCRdb fed the PCR reads into MiXCR, producing one record per CDR3 protein. The sample yields almost 600,000 distinct CDR3 sequences, roughly 27% seen once. This TCR was recovered from a boy under two years old with Wiskott-Aldrich syndrome, due to receive a stem cell transplant. The chain combines TRBV28 with TRBJ2-2; 7 bases match TRBD2. The specimen comprised PBMCs, sampled before TCRalphabeta/CD19-depleted stem cell transplant. The CDR3 coding sequence is TGTGCCAGCAGTTTCTCAACTAGCGCCAACACCGGGGAGCTGTTTTTT. Its protein product is CASSFSTSANTGELFF. The complete variable domain, with remaining parts taken from reference TRBV28 and TRBJ2-2, reads DVKVTQSSRYLVKRTGEKVFLECVQDMDHENMFWYRQDPGLGLRLIYFSYDVKMKEKGDIPEGYSVSREKKERFSLILESASTNQTSMYLCASSFSTSANTGELFFGEGSRLTVL.